The 6 T cell receptor beta chains listed next were all sequenced from one sample in a study of metastatic and nonmetastatic thyroid tumors. TCRdb reprocessed the PCR reads via MiXCR. The sample yields 24,000 or so clones, approximately 12% seen once. Each patient went into thyroid surgery without having received any treatment. Sequencing was done on a sample of blood. The receptors originated from a female donor with papillary thyroid cancer or a benign thyroid nodule (not recorded which). Some clones in this sample may be carry-over from other donors' samples.

This clone was picked up many times. The V gene is TRBV2, the J gene TRBJ2-7, with TRBD2 as a possible D gene (6 bases). The CDR3 is 15 amino acids. The germline V and J ends were trimmed by 6 bases and 4 bases, with 19 bases remaining between them. Germline V lookup: CDR1 SNHLY, CDR2 FYNNEI. CDR3 DNA sequence: TGTGCCAGCAGGAGGGGAGGCGGCCAGGCGTACGAGCAGTACTTC. This translates into CASRRGGGQAYEQYF. The full variable domain, completed using reference TRBV2 and TRBJ2-7, is EPEVTQTPSHQVTQMGQEVILRCVPISNHLYFYWYRQILGQKVEFLVSFYNNEISEKSEIFDDQFSVERPDGSNFTLKIRSTKLEDSAMYFCASRRGGGQAYEQYFGPGTRLTVT.

By frequency in the sample, this clone is medium-sized. The CDR3 DNA follows: TGCGCCAGCAGCTTACAGGGGGACACTGAAGCTTTCTTT. It yields the protein CASSLQGDTEAFF. The chain recombines TRBV5-1 with TRBJ1-1; TRBD1 matches 8 bases. Trimming cost V 2 bases and J 3 bases; bases outside gene matches: 0. From germline, CDR1 is SGHRS and CDR2 YFSETQ. The CDR3 is made up of 13 amino acids.

The sample holds many counts of this clone. Since a much larger clone is just one base distant, this may be a read error. V and J are TRBV14 and TRBJ2-2; 7 nucleotides agree with TRBD2. Germline V gene lookup returns CDR1 SGHDN and CDR2 FVKESK. There are 19 residues in the CDR3. The trim removed 3 bases at V and 0 bases at J, leaving 13 bases unmatched. CDR3 sequence (DNA): TGTGCCAGCAGCCATACCCCGGGACGAGCGGGGCCGAACACCGGGGAGCTGTTTTTT. Its translation is CASSHTPGRAGPNTGELFF.

This clone was found many times. The J gene is TRBJ1-2, the V gene TRBV20-1; D is unclear. Trimming took 3 bases from V and 4 from J, leaving 12 bases between them. The germline gives CDR1 DFQATT, CDR2 SNEGSKA (reference sequence). This CDR3 region has 13 residues. CDR3 bases: TGCAGTGCTAGTTCCAAAACGGGCTATGGCTACACCTTC. Translated: CSASSKTGYGYTF.

This clone was counted a few times. Sequence at one end of the junction differs from germline and may be a read error. The rearrangement joins TRBV12-3 or TRBV12-4 to TRBJ2-1, with 14 bases aligning to TRBD2. The CDR3 extends over 16 amino acids. The CDR3 DNA is TGTGCCAGCAGTTTGGGGACTAGCGGGAGTGTAATTGAGCGGTTCTTC. The encoded protein is CASSLGTSGSVIERFF.

This clone has at least ten counts. V is TRBV6-1 and J is TRBJ2-2, with TRBD2 matching 11 bases. This CDR3 contains 15 residues. J gave up 4 bases and V 2 bases, and 0 bases lay outside the gene matches. Per the germline V gene, CDR1 is MNHNS and CDR2 is SASEGT. CDR3 bases: TGTGCCAGCAGTGAACTAGCGGGAGGCACCGGGGAGCTGTTTTTT. This encodes CASSELAGGTGELFF.